Listed here are 23 T cell receptor beta chains from one sample, sequenced in a study of blood T cell repertoires in COVID-19. The method was immunoSEQ multiplex PCR; TCRdb's version includes in-frame clones alone and lacks a portion of them. The sample contains roughly 97,000 clones, approximately 84% of which appear only once. Sequenced material: peripheral blood. The receptors shown here come from a man aged 65-85 years with acute or convalescent COVID-19.

The V call is TRBV19, the J call TRBJ1-2, with 8 bases identical to TRBD1. The trim removed 6 bases at V and 8 bases at J, leaving 8 bases unmatched. The germline V gene has CDR1 LNHDA and CDR2 SQIVND (reference sequence). The CDR3 consists of 13 residues. The DNA of the CDR3 is TGTGCCAGTAGACAGGACAGGGCTTACGGCTACACCTTC. Protein: CASRQDRAYGYTF. The complete variable domain, with remaining parts taken from reference TRBV19 and TRBJ1-2, reads DGGITQSPKYLFRKEGQNVTLSCEQNLNHDAMYWYRQDPGQGLRLIYYSQIVNDFQKGDIAEGYSVSREKKESFPLTVTSAQKNPTAFYLCASRQDRAYGYTFGSGTRLTVV.

The chain carries TRBV4-3 and TRBJ2-7; TRBD2 might be the D (5 bases). Germline V gene sequence: CDR1 LGHNA, CDR2 YSLEER. Trimming left V 0 bases short and J 5 bases short, with 8 bases between. This CDR3 spans 13 amino acids. DNA of the CDR3: TGCGCCAGCAGCCAAGACCGGGGAAACGAGCAGTACTTC. Encoded protein: CASSQDRGNEQYF.

This rearrangement joins TRBV18 to TRBJ1-1; TRBD1 agrees at 9 bases. Losses at the gene ends were 3 bases for V and 4 bases for J; bases not matched to a gene: 3. Germline CDR1 KGHSH, CDR2 LQKENI. The CDR3 sequence is 14 residues long. The chain's CDR3 is CASSPRQGVTEAFF. CDR3 coding DNA: TGTGCCAGCTCACCCCGACAGGGGGTCACTGAAGCTTTCTTT.

The chain carries TRBV27 and TRBJ1-2, with D unclear. The CDR3 length is 13 residues. Germline CDR1 MNHEY, CDR2 SMNVEV (reference sequence). Deletions cut 5 bases from V and 4 bases from J, with 11 bases between. The CDR3 protein is CASSPSGSYGYTF. The CDR3 region has the DNA TGTGCCAGCAGTCCAAGCGGTAGCTATGGCTACACCTTC.

The V and J genes are TRBV5-6 and TRBJ1-2; TRBD1 aligns across 7 bases. The CDR3 covers 15 residues. V lost 4 bases and J lost 4; bases outside the gene matches: 10. From germline, CDR1 is SGHDT and CDR2 YYEEEE. Here the CDR3 reads CASSLDSGTVYGYTF. The CDR3 DNA is TGTGCCAGCAGCCTTGACTCCGGGACAGTCTATGGCTACACCTTC. Complete variable domain (other parts from reference TRBV5-6 and TRBJ1-2): DAGVTQSPTHLIKTRGQQVTLRCSPKSGHDTVSWYQQALGQGPQFIFQYYEEEERQRGNFPDRFSGHQFPNYSSELNVNALLLGDSALYLCASSLDSGTVYGYTFGSGTRLTVV.

CDR3 sequence: CASSLGTSGTGELFF. DNA for the CDR3: TGTGCCAGCAGCTTAGGGACTAGCGGGACCGGGGAGCTGTTTTTT. The chain links TRBV11-2 to TRBJ2-2; 11 bases fit TRBD2. CDR3 size: 15 residues. Germline V gene lookup returns CDR1 SGHAT and CDR2 FQNNGV. The V segment lost 1 base and the J segment 5 bases; nucleotides outside the gene matches: 0.

J is TRBJ1-1 and V is TRBV19; D gene unclear. Germline CDR1 LNHDA, CDR2 SQIVND (reference sequence). Trimming removed 9 bases at V and 2 bases at J, with 4 bases between. The length of the CDR3 is 10 residues. The CDR3 region has the DNA TGTGCCAGCAGAAACACTGAAGCTTTCTTT. This codes for CASRNTEAFF.

This rearrangement joins TRBV4-2 to TRBJ2-7, with a weak D call TRBD2 (6 bases). Trimming shortened V by 4 bases and J by 2 bases, and 15 bases separated the two germline ends. Per the germline V gene, CDR1 is LGHNA and CDR2 is YNFKEQ. This CDR3 region has 15 residues. CDR3 loop: CASSPAGSEAYEQYF. The CDR3 coding sequence is TGTGCCAGCAGCCCAGCCGGGAGCGAGGCCTACGAGCAGTACTTC.

This clone was detected a few times. The chain employs TRBV9 and TRBJ2-7; maybe TRBD2 (5 bases). The length of the CDR3 is 17 residues. V was trimmed by 0 bases and J by 7 bases, leaving 23 bases between them. Germline V gene sequence: CDR1 SGDLS, CDR2 YYNGEE. The CDR3 nucleotides are TGTGCCAGCAGCGTAGATGGATCGCCGGTCATCAGGAGGGAGCAGTACTTC. This translates into CASSVDGSPVIRREQYF.

The chain recombines TRBV27 with TRBJ1-2; D gene uncertain. The germline V gene encodes CDR1 MNHEY and CDR2 SMNVEV (reference sequence). The ends were cut back, 7 bases at V and 4 bases at J, with 13 bases in the middle. This CDR3 is 13 amino acids long. The CDR3 reads CASKSGDGYGYTF. DNA for the CDR3: TGTGCCAGCAAATCGGGAGACGGCTATGGCTACACCTTC.

This chain connects TRBV21-1 to TRBJ2-7; the D call in the table, TRBD1, was not verified against the DNA. TRBV21-1 is a pseudogene. There are 15 residues in the CDR3. The CDR3 nucleotides are TGTGCCAGCAGCAAAGTAGCGAGGACAGGGAACGAGCAGTACTTC. Its translation is CASSKVARTGNEQYF.

V gene TRBV27 combines with J gene TRBJ2-7, with 7 bases aligning to TRBD2. V dropped 6 bases and J dropped 7; count of bases not matched to a gene: 21. The CDR3 loop spans 17 amino acids. From germline, CDR1 is MNHEY and CDR2 SMNVEV (reference sequence). The CDR3 bases are TGTGCCAGCAGCTACAAATCAGATTCAGCGGGATTGGGAGAGCAGTACTTC. Translation gives CASSYKSDSAGLGEQYF.

The chain combines TRBV5-1 with TRBJ2-7, with a weak D call TRBD1 (6 bases). Trimming took off 4 bases at V and 6 bases at J, with 14 bases between the two ends. Looked up from germline, CDR1 is SGHRS and CDR2 is YFSETQ. CDR3 size: 13 residues. The CDR3 loop reads CASSGTILSEQYF. CDR3 coding DNA: TGCGCCAGCAGCGGGACAATACTTTCCGAGCAGTACTTC.

The genes are TRBV2 and TRBJ1-2; D gene uncertain. Germline V gives CDR1 SNHLY, CDR2 FYNNEI. V was pared by 1 base and J by 8 bases, with 11 bases between. The CDR3 extends over 13 amino acids. The chain's CDR3 is CASSEESRRGYTF. The CDR3 DNA reads as TGTGCCAGCAGTGAAGAGTCGAGGAGGGGCTACACCTTC.

The genes are TRBV5-1 and TRBJ1-2, with TRBD1 as a possible D gene (6 bases). The V and J ends lost 4 bases and 1 base respectively, with 14 bases between them. CDR1 is SGHRS and CDR2 is YFSETQ in the germline V gene. This CDR3 contains 15 residues. The CDR3 DNA reads as TGCGCCAGCAGCGAACCGGGGGGGCGTAACTATGGCTACACCTTC. The encoded protein is CASSEPGGRNYGYTF.

The chain has TRBV28 and TRBJ1-1, with D unresolved. The CDR3 length is 14 residues. CDR1 MDHEN and CDR2 SYDVKM come from the germline V gene. The V end lost 6 bases, the J end lost 3 bases, and 14 bases lay between the germline ends. The CDR3 protein is CASRETGRDTEAFF. In DNA form, the CDR3 reads TGTGCCAGCAGGGAGACGGGGAGGGACACTGAAGCTTTCTTT.

The chain couples TRBV10-2 to TRBJ1-4; 8 nucleotides line up with TRBD1. The CDR3 is 14 residues long. Germline V lookup: CDR1 WSHSY, CDR2 SAAADI. V lost 1 base and J lost 7; bases outside the gene matches: 2. In DNA, the CDR3 is TGCGCCAGCAGTGAGTGGACAGGGATTGAAAAACTGTTTTTT. As protein: CASSEWTGIEKLFF.

V usage is TRBV4-2 and J usage is TRBJ2-1, with 10 bases matching TRBD2. The CDR3 has 15 residues. Trimming removed 7 bases from V and 8 bases from J; junction bases left unmatched: 11. Per the germline V gene, CDR1 is LGHNA and CDR2 is YNFKEQ. For the CDR3, the DNA is TGTGCCAGCACCTCATATAGCGGGGGGTGGGATGAGCAGTTCTTC. Translating it yields CASTSYSGGWDEQFF.

The CDR3 is CASSVDQPQHF. CDR3 sequence (DNA): TGTGCCAGCTCAGTCGATCAGCCCCAGCATTTT. The V and J genes are TRBV18 and TRBJ1-5; the D is unclear. The CDR3 loop spans 11 amino acids. V lost 5 bases and J 5 bases, leaving 4 bases between the germline ends. The germline gives CDR1 KGHSH, CDR2 LQKENI.

V is TRBV30 and J is TRBJ1-2, with 9 bases lining up with TRBD1. Germline V gene data show CDR1 as GTSNPN and CDR2 as SVGIG (reference sequence). The CDR3 consists of 15 residues. The ends lost 4 bases at V and 5 bases at J; junction bases unmatched: 11. The CDR3 nucleotides read TGTGCCTGGAATCCTCAAATGACAGGGGGGTATGGCTACACCTTC. Amino acids: CAWNPQMTGGYGYTF.

The chain carries TRBV9 and TRBJ2-1; possible D gene TRBD2, 6 bases. Germline V gene sequence: CDR1 SGDLS, CDR2 YYNGEE. V was trimmed by 4 bases and J by 10 bases, leaving 18 bases between them. The CDR3 extends over 14 amino acids. The CDR3 is CASSQRGGSGEQFF. CDR3 coding DNA: TGTGCCAGCAGCCAAAGAGGAGGGAGCGGGGAGCAGTTCTTC. The complete variable domain, with remaining parts taken from reference TRBV9 and TRBJ2-1, reads DSGVTQTPKHLITATGQRVTLRCSPRSGDLSVYWYQQSLDQGLQFLIQYYNGEERAKGNILERFSAQQFPDLHSELNLSSLELGDSALYFCASSQRGGSGEQFFGPGTRLTVL.

The chain uses TRBV5-1 and TRBJ1-2; 8 bases line up with TRBD1. V shed 6 bases and J 7 bases; nucleotides not matched to a gene: 8. CDR3 length equals 13 residues. Looked up from germline, CDR1 is SGHRS and CDR2 is YFSETQ. The CDR3 DNA reads as TGCGCCAGCACAGCGGACAGGGACGGTGGCTACACCTTC. This sequence encodes CASTADRDGGYTF.

This chain connects TRBV10-2 to TRBJ1-2; 11 bases match TRBD1. The CDR3 has 12 amino acids. V lost 10 bases, J lost 7 bases, and 5 bases stayed unmatched. Germline loops: CDR1 WSHSY, CDR2 SAAADI. CDR3 bases: TGCGCCACCGGACAGGGGGCCGCTGGCTACACCTTC. Protein sequence: CATGQGAAGYTF.